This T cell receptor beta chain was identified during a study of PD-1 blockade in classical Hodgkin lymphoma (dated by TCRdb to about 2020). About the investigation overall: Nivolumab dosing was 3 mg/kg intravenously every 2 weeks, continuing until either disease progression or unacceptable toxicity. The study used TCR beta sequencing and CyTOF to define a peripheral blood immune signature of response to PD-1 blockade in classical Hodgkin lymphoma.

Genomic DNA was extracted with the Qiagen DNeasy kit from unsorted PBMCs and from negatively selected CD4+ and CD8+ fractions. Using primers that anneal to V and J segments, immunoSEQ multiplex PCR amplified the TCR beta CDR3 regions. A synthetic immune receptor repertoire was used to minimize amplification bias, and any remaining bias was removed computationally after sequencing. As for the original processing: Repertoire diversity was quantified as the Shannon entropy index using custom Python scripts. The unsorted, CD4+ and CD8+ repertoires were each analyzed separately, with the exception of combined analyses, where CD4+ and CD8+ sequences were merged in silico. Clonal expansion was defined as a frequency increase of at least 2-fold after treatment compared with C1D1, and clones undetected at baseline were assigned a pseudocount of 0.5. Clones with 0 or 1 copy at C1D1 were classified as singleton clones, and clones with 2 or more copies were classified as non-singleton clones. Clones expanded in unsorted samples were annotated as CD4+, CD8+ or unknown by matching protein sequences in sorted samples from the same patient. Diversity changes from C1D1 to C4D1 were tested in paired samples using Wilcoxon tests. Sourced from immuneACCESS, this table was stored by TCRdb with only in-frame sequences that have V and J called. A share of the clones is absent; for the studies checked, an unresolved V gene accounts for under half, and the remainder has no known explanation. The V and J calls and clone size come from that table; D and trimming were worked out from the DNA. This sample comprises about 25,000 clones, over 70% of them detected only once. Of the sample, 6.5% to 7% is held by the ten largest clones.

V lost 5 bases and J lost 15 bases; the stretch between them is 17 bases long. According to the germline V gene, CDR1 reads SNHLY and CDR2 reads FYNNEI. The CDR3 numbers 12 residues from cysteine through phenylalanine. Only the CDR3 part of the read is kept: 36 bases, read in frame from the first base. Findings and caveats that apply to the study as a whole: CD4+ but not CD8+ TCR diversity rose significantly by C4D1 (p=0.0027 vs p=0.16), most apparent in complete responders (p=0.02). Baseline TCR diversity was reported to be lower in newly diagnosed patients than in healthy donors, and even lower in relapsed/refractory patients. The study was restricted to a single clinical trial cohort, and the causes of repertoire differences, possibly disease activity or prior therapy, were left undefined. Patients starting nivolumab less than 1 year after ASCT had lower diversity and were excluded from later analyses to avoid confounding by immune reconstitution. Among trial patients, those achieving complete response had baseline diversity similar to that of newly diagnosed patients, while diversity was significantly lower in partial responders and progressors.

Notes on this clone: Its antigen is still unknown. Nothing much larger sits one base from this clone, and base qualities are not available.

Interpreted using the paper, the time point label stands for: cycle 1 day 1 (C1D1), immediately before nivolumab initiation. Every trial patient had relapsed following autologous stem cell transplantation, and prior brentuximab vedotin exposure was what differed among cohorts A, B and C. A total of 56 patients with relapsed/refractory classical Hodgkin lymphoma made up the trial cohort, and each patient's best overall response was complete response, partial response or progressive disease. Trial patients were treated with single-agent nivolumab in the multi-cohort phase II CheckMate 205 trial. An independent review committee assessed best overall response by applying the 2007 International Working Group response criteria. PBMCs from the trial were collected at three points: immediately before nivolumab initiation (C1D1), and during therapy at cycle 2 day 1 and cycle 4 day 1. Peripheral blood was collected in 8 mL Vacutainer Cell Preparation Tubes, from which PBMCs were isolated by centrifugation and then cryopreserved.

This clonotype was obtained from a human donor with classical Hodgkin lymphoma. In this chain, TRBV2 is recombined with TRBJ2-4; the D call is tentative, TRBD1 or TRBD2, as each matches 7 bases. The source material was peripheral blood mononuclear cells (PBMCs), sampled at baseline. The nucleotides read TGTGCCAGCAGTTACAGGGGAGGGGGGTGGTACTTC. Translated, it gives CASSYRGGGWYF. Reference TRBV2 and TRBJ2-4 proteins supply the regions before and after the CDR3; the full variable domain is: EPEVTQTPSHQVTQMGQEVILRCVPISNHLYFYWYRQILGQKVEFLVSFYNNEISEKSEIFDDQFSVERPDGSNFTLKIRSTKLEDSAMYFCASSYRGGGWYFGAGTRLSVL.